Listed below are T cell receptor beta chains from one sample, sequenced in a study of PD-1 blockade in classical Hodgkin lymphoma. Clones were sequenced by immunoSEQ multiplex PCR, and TCRdb holds only the in-frame ones, with some missing. The profile shows about 14,000 clones, around 78% of them singletons. Sequenced material: peripheral blood mononuclear cells (PBMCs), taken before the second cycle of nivolumab. The receptors shown here come from a human donor with classical Hodgkin lymphoma. Each CDR3 is given with its conserved first and last residue. The D gene is left open where the match is weak. Only some rows state a clone size, as once, few, many or a class for expanded clones.

D gene	V gene	CDR3 length	clone size	J gene	CDR3 DNA	CDR3 protein
-	TRBV6-6	14	few	TRBJ2-1	TGTGCCAGCAGTTACTTGGGGGTTAGTGATGAGCAGTTCTTC	CASSYLGVSDEQFF
TRBD1	TRBV9	14	once	TRBJ2-7	TGTGCCAGCAGCGTGGGACAGGGATTTCTCGAGCAGTACTTC	CASSVGQGFLEQYF
TRBD2	TRBV27	18	-	TRBJ2-2	TGTGCCAGCAGTTTAAGAGGCCTAGCGGGGGGCGGCACCGGGGAGCTGTTTTTT	CASSLRGLAGGGTGELFF
TRBD2	TRBV5-1	15	-	TRBJ2-1	TGCGCCAGCAGCTTGACGGGGGGAACTTACAATGAGCAGTTCTTC	CASSLTGGTYNEQFF
-	TRBV21-1	17	once	TRBJ2-2	TGTGCCAGCAGCAAAGTCTCCTGTCAGAGGATTGCCGGGGAGCTGTTTTTT	CASSKVSCQRIAGELFF
-	TRBV5-1	16	-	TRBJ1-6	TGCGCCAGCAGCCCCGACCCGGGACATGTAAATTCACCCCTCCACTTT	CASSPDPGHVNSPLHF
-	TRBV7-2	14	-	TRBJ1-1	TGTGCCAGCAGCTTTGGGAGGGGGAACACTGAAGCTTTCTTT	CASSFGRGNTEAFF
-	TRBV7-2	12	-	TRBJ2-7	TGTGCCAGCAGCTTAGGGGCCTACGAGCAGTACTTC	CASSLGAYEQYF
-	TRBV28	15	-	TRBJ1-1	TGTGCCAGCAGGTACTACGGCGCCCCGAACACTGAAGCTTTCTTT	CASRYYGAPNTEAFF
-	TRBV7-2	13	-	TRBJ2-5	TGTGCCAGCAGCTTAGGGGCAGCAGAGACCCAGTACTTC	CASSLGAAETQYF
-	TRBV10-3	14	-	TRBJ1-4	TGTGCCATCAGCCCTACAGGGATGGGTGAAAAACTGTTTTTT	CAISPTGMGEKLFF
TRBD1	TRBV5-6	13	-	TRBJ1-2	TGTGCCAGCAGCGTACAGGGGGCGAGGGGCTACACCTTC	CASSVQGARGYTF
-	TRBV18	14	-	TRBJ1-5	TGTGCCAGCTCACCACGGTGGGGGAGGCAGCCCCAGCATTTT	CASSPRWGRQPQHF
-	TRBV29-1	11	few	TRBJ1-1	TGCAGCGTTGAGAGGGACCCAGGAGCTTTCTTT	CSVERDPGAFF
TRBD1	TRBV10-3	12	-	TRBJ1-2	TGTGCCATCAGTGGGGACAGCTATGGCTACACCTTC	CAISGDSYGYTF
-	TRBV7-2	11	few	TRBJ2-5	TGTGCCAGCAGCTTAAAAGAGACCCAGTACTTC	CASSLKETQYF
-	TRBV5-4	14	few	TRBJ2-5	TGTGCCAGCAGCTTCTCTACTGGAGGGGAGACCCAGTACTTC	CASSFSTGGETQYF
TRBD1	TRBV7-9	17	once	TRBJ1-1	TGTGCCAGCAGCCCCGGGACAGGTGGCTGGGAGAACACTGAAGCTTTCTTT	CASSPGTGGWENTEAFF
-	TRBV15	15	-	TRBJ1-1	TGTGCCACCAGCAGAGAGGCAGATATGAACACTGAAGCTTTCTTT	CATSREADMNTEAFF
TRBD1	TRBV11-2	15	-	TRBJ1-1	TGTGCCAGCAGCTTAGTCAGGGGGGCCGTCCCTGAAGCTTTCTTT	CASSLVRGAVPEAFF
TRBD1	TRBV19	16	once	TRBJ2-6	TGTGCCAGTAGACAGGGGAGCCTCTCTGGGGCCAACGTCCTGACTTTC	CASRQGSLSGANVLTF
-	TRBV11-1	15	-	TRBJ1-6	TGTGCCAGCAGCCGGGACGGACTATATAATTCACCCCTCCACTTT	CASSRDGLYNSPLHF
-	TRBV5-5	15	-	TRBJ1-3	TGTGCCAGCAGCTATTGGGTGTCCTCTGGAAACACCATATATTTT	CASSYWVSSGNTIYF
-	TRBV21-1	17	-	TRBJ2-7	TGTGCCAGCAGCAAAGTAGGAAGCGGGGAAATCTCCTACGAGCAGTACTTC	CASSKVGSGEISYEQYF
-	TRBV18	15	once	TRBJ1-6	TGTGCCAGCTCACCAGGCACACCCGATAATTCACCCCTCCACTTT	CASSPGTPDNSPLHF
TRBD1	TRBV29-1	15	few	TRBJ2-3	TGCAGCGTTGATCCGGGACAGTCTAGCACAGATACGCAGTATTTT	CSVDPGQSSTDTQYF
-	TRBV11-2	15	-	TRBJ2-5	TGTGCCAGCAGCCCCATGGGACTGATACAAGAGACCCAGTACTTC	CASSPMGLIQETQYF
-	TRBV4-1	17	-	TRBJ1-3	TGCGCCAGCAGCCGAAACAATGCCGGGACATCTGGAAACACCATATATTTT	CASSRNNAGTSGNTIYF
-	TRBV5-4	13	-	TRBJ2-3	-	CASSLVGGGARYF
TRBD2	TRBV5-1	15	-	TRBJ2-1	TGCGCCAGCAGCTTGTTTAGCGGGGGGGCCCATGAGCAGTTCTTC	CASSLFSGGAHEQFF
-	TRBV7-8	19	few	TRBJ1-6	TGTGCCAGCAGCCTCTCCAGGCGAAAAGGGGGTTCTTCGTCTTCACCCCTCCACTTT	CASSLSRRKGGSSSSPLHF
-	TRBV19	15	-	TRBJ2-7	TGTGCCAGTAGTATCGGGCAGGGGACGATTTACGAGCAGTACTTC	CASSIGQGTIYEQYF
TRBD2	TRBV7-3	16	-	TRBJ2-5	TGTGCCAGCAGCTTAGGACTAGCGGGGCAGCAAGAGACCCAGTACTTC	CASSLGLAGQQETQYF
-	TRBV5-6	16	once	TRBJ2-1	TGTGCCAGCAGCCGCAACGGGGGCAGCTCCTACAATGAGCAGTTCTTC	CASSRNGGSSYNEQFF
-	TRBV7-9	16	-	TRBJ2-1	TGTGCCAGCAGCTTAGGGTTCCCCCATCCTAGCAATGAGCAGTTCTTC	CASSLGFPHPSNEQFF
-	TRBV7-9	14	-	TRBJ2-1	TGTGCCAGCAGCTTAGATGGCAGCCTCAATGAGCAGTTCTTC	CASSLDGSLNEQFF
TRBD2	TRBV5-6	16	-	TRBJ2-3	TGTGCCAGCAGCTTGAAGACGGGGGGGCTCACAGATACGCAGTATTTT	CASSLKTGGLTDTQYF
-	TRBV10-2	14	medium-sized	TRBJ1-6	TGCGCCAGCAGTGCACCGGGGGGACGATCACCCCTCCACTTT	CASSAPGGRSPLHF
TRBD1	TRBV7-9	14	-	TRBJ1-2	TGTGCCAGCAGCCACGGGACAGCGAGGAGTGGCTACACCTTC	CASSHGTARSGYTF
-	TRBV7-9	12	-	TRBJ2-5	TGTGCCAGCAGCGATGTGTCAGAGACCCAGTACTTC	CASSDVSETQYF
-	TRBV2	16	-	TRBJ2-7	TGTGCCAGCACGGCAGGGGGAATCGGAGGGTCCTACGAGCAGTACTTC	CASTAGGIGGSYEQYF
-	TRBV5-1	12	-	TRBJ2-3	TGCGCCAGCAGCTTTACCCAGGGAACGAAGTATTTT	CASSFTQGTKYF
-	TRBV10-1	13	-	TRBJ2-5	TGCGCCAGCAGTAGGACATTCAAAGAGACCCAGTACTTC	CASSRTFKETQYF
-	TRBV4-2	16	once	TRBJ1-6	TGTGCCAGCAGCCACTGCAGGGTTACCCGTGATTCACCCCTCCACTTT	CASSHCRVTRDSPLHF
TRBD1	TRBV19	16	-	TRBJ2-2	TGTGCCAGTAGTATAAGACAGGGCGTGAACACCGGGGAGCTGTTTTTT	CASSIRQGVNTGELFF
-	TRBV19	15	-	TRBJ1-6	TGTGCCAGTATGGCCCCTGGGGGTTATAATTCACCCCTCCACTTT	CASMAPGGYNSPLHF
-	TRBV9	14	-	TRBJ1-3	TGTGCCAGCAGCACGGCGAAAACCGGAAACACCATATATTTT	CASSTAKTGNTIYF
TRBD2	TRBV11-2	16	once	TRBJ2-1	TGTGCCAGCAGCCACCGGGCGGGGGTAGTCTACAATGAGCAGTTCTTC	CASSHRAGVVYNEQFF
-	TRBV16	15	-	TRBJ2-2	TGTGCCAGCAGCCAGCAGCTCGCGAACACCGGGGAGCTGTTTTTT	CASSQQLANTGELFF
TRBD2	TRBV7-6	16	-	TRBJ2-3	TGTGCCAGCAGCTTGCTAGCGGGGGGGCTGGCAGATACGCAGTATTTT	CASSLLAGGLADTQYF
-	TRBV27	15	-	TRBJ2-7	TGTGCCAGCAGTTTCGGGTTCAGGCTTGGGCTCGAGCAGTACTTC	CASSFGFRLGLEQYF
-	TRBV5-1	16	few	TRBJ2-6	TGCGCCAGCAGCCAACAGACCCTCTCTGGGGCCAACGTCCTGACTTTC	CASSQQTLSGANVLTF